What follows are 13 T cell receptor beta chains derived from one specimen sequenced in a study of T cells after yellow fever vaccination. Each CDR3 protein is one row after TCRdb ran MiXCR on the 5' RACE reads. The repertoire holds a few hundred thousand distinct CDR3 sequences, with 7% to 9% as singletons. The input for sequencing was PBMCs, taken about 41 days after the first yellow fever vaccination. Receptors were obtained from a man aged 18 to 30 who received the YFV17D yellow fever vaccine.

In its sample, this clonotype was seen a few times. The chain joins TRBV12-3 or TRBV12-4 to TRBJ2-7, with 8 positions matching TRBD2. Losses at the gene ends were 0 bases for V and 2 bases for J; bases not matched to a gene: 3. This CDR3 contains 15 residues. In DNA form, the CDR3 reads TGTGCCAGCAGTTTAGCCACTAGCGGTGCCTACGAGCAGTACTTC. Protein sequence: CASSLATSGAYEQYF.

This clonotype came up a few times. This chain connects TRBV4-1 to TRBJ2-3; D not resolved. Trimming took off 1 base at V and 2 bases at J, with 4 bases between the two ends. The CDR3 sequence is 13 residues long. The germline V gene has CDR1 MGHRA and CDR2 YSYEKL. In DNA, the CDR3 is TGCGCCAGCAGCCAAGCAATCACAGATACGCAGTATTTT. Its translation is CASSQAITDTQYF.

This clonotype showed up just a few times. The rearrangement joins TRBV25-1 to TRBJ1-1, with a tentative D call TRBD1 (6 bases). Trimming took off 2 bases at V and 0 bases at J, with 10 bases between the two ends. This CDR3 is 15 amino acids long. CDR1 and CDR2 from the germline V gene are MGHDK and SYGVNS. For the CDR3, the DNA is TGTGCCAGCAGTGAAGGGGGACAAATGAACACTGAAGCTTTCTTT. It codes for CASSEGGQMNTEAFF.

This chain joins TRBV28 and TRBJ2-2; D gene ambiguous. The length of the CDR3 is 13 residues. Trimming took 8 bases from V and 0 from J, leaving 7 bases between them. CDR1 and CDR2 (germline): MDHEN, SYDVKM. The CDR3 sequence: CASEKPNTGELFF. CDR3 DNA: TGTGCCAGCGAAAAACCGAACACCGGGGAGCTGTTTTTT.

This clonotype was seen ten or more times. The V gene is TRBV7-8, the J gene TRBJ1-5; the D gene is possibly TRBD1 (6 bases). The CDR3 contains 14 residues. CDR1 and CDR2 from the germline V gene are SGHVS and FQNEAQ. The V end was cut by 1 base, the J end by 7 bases, with 11 bases between. CDR3 loop: CASSLDRVQQPQHF. The CDR3 nucleotides are TGTGCCAGCAGCTTAGACAGGGTACAACAGCCCCAGCATTTT.

This clonotype was observed once. The J gene is TRBJ1-3, the V gene TRBV7-2, with a weak D call TRBD1 (6 bases). The CDR3 totals 15 residues. V lost 2 bases and J lost 4, with 12 bases in between. Looked up from germline, CDR1 is SGHTA and CDR2 is FQGNSA. The CDR3: CASSLYVQGGNTIYF. The CDR3 region has the DNA TGTGCCAGCAGCTTATATGTACAGGGCGGAAACACCATATATTTT.

This clonotype was observed at least ten times. This chain joins TRBV28 and TRBJ1-1, with TRBD1 identical over 8 bases. Unmatched junction bases numbered 12, after V lost 2 bases and J lost 10 bases. The CDR3 contains 15 residues. CDR1 is MDHEN, CDR2 SYDVKM, per germline. CDR3 loop: CASSLAAGDRLGAFF. The DNA of the CDR3 is TGTGCCAGCAGTTTAGCCGCGGGGGACAGGCTTGGAGCTTTCTTT.

This clonotype was found a few times. The V and J genes are TRBV4-3 and TRBJ2-1; D is undetermined. CDR1 is LGHNA, CDR2 YSLEER, per germline. Between the trimmed V and J ends, which lost 0 bases and 3 bases, there was a span of 12 bases. CDR3 length: 16 amino acids. The CDR3, as DNA: TGCGCCAGCAGCCAAGAGGGCTTCTATAACTACAATGAGCAGTTCTTC. Translating it yields CASSQEGFYNYNEQFF.

This clonotype appeared a few times. This chain connects TRBV4-1 to TRBJ1-5, with TRBD1 matching over 7 bases. J gave up 4 bases and V 8 bases, and 8 bases lay outside the gene matches. The CDR3 contains 14 residues. Germline V gene data show CDR1 as MGHRA and CDR2 as YSYEKL. This CDR3 is CASSDRARNQPQHF. The CDR3 bases are TGCGCCAGCTCCGACAGGGCGAGAAATCAGCCCCAGCATTTT.

The CDR3, as DNA: TGTGCCAGCAGGGGGACGGGAAAACGGACTGAAGCTTTCTTT. Translated, it gives CASRGTGKRTEAFF. The rearrangement uses TRBV6-1 and TRBJ1-1; D may be TRBD1 (5 bases). With 6 bases removed from V and 5 bases from J, the gap between germline ends came to 16 bases. Germline V gene sequence: CDR1 MNHNS, CDR2 SASEGT. The CDR3 totals 14 residues.

This clonotype was counted a few times. This chain links TRBV12-5 with TRBJ2-1; 8 nucleotides match TRBD1. The V and J ends lost 7 bases and 8 bases, in that order; junction bases with no gene match: 13. Germline V gene data show CDR1 as LGHNT and CDR2 as FRNRAP. The CDR3 totals 15 residues. The CDR3 region is CASATRAGGRDEQFF. For the CDR3, the DNA is TGTGCTAGTGCCACCAGGGCAGGGGGCCGGGATGAGCAGTTCTTC.

The rearrangement uses TRBV7-2 and TRBJ2-5, with D perhaps matching TRBD1 or TRBD2 (7 bases each). The CDR3 spans 14 residues. V was clipped by 5 bases and J by 4 bases, with 14 bases between them. Germline CDR1 reads SGHTA; CDR2 reads FQGNSA. CDR3 nucleotide sequence: TGTGCCAGCAGCCAGGGGGGGAGGAGAGAGACCCAGTACTTC. It encodes CASSQGGRRETQYF.

This clonotype was seen at least ten times. The chain couples TRBV25-1 to TRBJ2-2; D gene unclear. Looked up from germline, CDR1 is MGHDK and CDR2 is SYGVNS. CDR3 length: 12 residues. V lost 4 bases to trimming and J lost 6 bases, with 6 bases between them. CDR3 sequence: CASSVYAGELFF. In DNA, the CDR3 is TGTGCCAGCAGTGTTTACGCCGGGGAGCTGTTTTTT. The full variable domain, completed using reference TRBV25-1 and TRBJ2-2, is EADIYQTPRYLVIGTGKKITLECSQTMGHDKMYWYQQDPGMELHLIHYSYGVNSTEKGDLSSESTVSRIRTEHFPLTLESARPSHTSQYLCASSVYAGELFFGEGSRLTVL.